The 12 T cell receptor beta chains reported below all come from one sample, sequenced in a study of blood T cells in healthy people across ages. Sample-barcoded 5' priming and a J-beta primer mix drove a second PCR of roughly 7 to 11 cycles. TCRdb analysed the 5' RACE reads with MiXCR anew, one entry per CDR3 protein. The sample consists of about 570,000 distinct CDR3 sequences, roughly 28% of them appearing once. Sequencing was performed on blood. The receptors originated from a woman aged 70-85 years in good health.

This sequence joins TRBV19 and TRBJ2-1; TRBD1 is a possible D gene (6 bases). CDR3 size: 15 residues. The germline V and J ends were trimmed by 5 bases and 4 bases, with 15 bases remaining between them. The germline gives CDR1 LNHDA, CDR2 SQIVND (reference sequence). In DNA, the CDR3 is TGTGCCAGTAGTCCTGGACAGTATTTGTACAATGAGCAGTTCTTC. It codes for CASSPGQYLYNEQFF.

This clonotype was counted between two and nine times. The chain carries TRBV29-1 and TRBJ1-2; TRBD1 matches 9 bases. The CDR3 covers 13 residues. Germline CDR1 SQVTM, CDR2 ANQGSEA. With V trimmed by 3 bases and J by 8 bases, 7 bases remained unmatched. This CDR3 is CSVEVTGGRGYTF. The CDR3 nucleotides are TGCAGCGTTGAGGTGACAGGGGGAAGGGGCTACACCTTC.

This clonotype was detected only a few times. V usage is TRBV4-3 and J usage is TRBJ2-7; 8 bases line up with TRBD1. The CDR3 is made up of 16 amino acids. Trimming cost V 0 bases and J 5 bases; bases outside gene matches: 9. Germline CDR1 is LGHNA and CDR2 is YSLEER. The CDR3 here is CASSQDYGRGPDEQYF. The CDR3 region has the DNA TGCGCCAGCAGCCAAGATTACGGCAGGGGGCCAGACGAGCAGTACTTC.

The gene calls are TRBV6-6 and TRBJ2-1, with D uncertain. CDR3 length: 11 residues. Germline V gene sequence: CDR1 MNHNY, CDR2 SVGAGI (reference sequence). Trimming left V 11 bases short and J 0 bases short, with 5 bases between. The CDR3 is CALGSYNEQFF. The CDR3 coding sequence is TGTGCCCTGGGCTCCTACAATGAGCAGTTCTTC.

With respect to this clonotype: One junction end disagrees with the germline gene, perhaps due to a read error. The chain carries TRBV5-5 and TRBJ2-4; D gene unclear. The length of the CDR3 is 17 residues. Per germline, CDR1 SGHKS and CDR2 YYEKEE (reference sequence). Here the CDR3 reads CASSQDLGQEAKNIQYF. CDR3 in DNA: TGCGCCAGCAGCCAAGATCTTGGGCAGGAGGCCAAAAACATTCAGTACTTC.

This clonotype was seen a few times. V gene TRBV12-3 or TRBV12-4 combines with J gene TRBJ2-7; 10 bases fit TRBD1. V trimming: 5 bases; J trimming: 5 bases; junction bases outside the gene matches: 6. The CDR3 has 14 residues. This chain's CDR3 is CASSLRTGGNEQYF. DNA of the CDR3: TGTGCCAGCAGTCTCCGGACAGGGGGTAACGAGCAGTACTTC.

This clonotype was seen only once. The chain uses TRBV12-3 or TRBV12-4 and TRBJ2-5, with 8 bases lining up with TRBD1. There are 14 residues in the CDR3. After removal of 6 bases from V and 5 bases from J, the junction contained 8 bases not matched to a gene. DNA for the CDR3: TGTGCCAGCAGCTCGACAGGGGCGGTGGAGACCCAGTACTTC. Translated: CASSSTGAVETQYF.

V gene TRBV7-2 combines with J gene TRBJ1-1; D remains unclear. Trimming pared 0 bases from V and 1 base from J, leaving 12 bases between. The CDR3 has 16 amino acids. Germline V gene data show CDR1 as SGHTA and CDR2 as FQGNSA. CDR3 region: CASSLAVRRGNTEAFF. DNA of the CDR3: TGTGCCAGCAGCTTAGCAGTTCGACGGGGGAACACTGAAGCTTTCTTT.

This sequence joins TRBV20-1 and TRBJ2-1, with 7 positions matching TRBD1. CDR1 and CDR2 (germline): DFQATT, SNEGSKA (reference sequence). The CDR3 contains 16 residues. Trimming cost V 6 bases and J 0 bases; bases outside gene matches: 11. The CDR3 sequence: CSAPARGQSSYNEQFF. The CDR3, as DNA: TGCAGTGCCCCGGCTAGGGGACAGTCCTCCTACAATGAGCAGTTCTTC.

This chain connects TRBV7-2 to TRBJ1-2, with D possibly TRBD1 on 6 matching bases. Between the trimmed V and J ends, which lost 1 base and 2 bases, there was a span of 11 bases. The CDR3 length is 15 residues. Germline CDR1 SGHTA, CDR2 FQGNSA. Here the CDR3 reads CASSLVGGPNYGYTF. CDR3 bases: TGTGCCAGCAGCTTAGTGGGGGGCCCCAACTATGGCTACACCTTC.

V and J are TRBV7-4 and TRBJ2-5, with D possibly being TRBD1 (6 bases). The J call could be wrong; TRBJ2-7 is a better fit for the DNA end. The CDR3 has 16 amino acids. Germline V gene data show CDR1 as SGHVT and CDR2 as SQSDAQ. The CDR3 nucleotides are TGTGCCAGCAGCTTAGTCTTTGTAGTTCAGGGGCCCGAGCAGTACTTC. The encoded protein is CASSLVFVVQGPEQYF.

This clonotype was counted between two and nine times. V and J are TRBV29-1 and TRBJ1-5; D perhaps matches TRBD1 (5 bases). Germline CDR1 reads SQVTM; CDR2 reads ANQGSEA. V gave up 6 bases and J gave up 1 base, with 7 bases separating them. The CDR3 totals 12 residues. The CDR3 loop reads CSVRVSNQPQHF. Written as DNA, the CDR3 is TGCAGCGTCAGGGTGAGCAATCAGCCCCAGCATTTT.